This T cell receptor (beta chain) originates from a study of OX40 agonist ivuxolimab in advanced cancers. Overall study context: Hepatocellular carcinoma, melanoma, renal cell or head and neck cancer was diagnosed in the dose-escalation patients.

Profiling relied on immunoSEQ multiplex PCR, and the TCRdb table lists in-frame clones only, not all of them. The sample consists of tens of thousands of clones, 89% of them appearing once. Concerning this clone: Its antigen is unidentified.

Germline V gives CDR1 SGHRS, CDR2 YFSETQ. V was pared by 2 bases and J by 3 bases, with 12 bases between. This CDR3 comprises 14 residues. Study-wide points: Clonal expansion among partial responders at 0.1-3.0 mg/kg ranked near the lowest. CD4+ and CD8+ blood T cells expanded clonally by week 6 at 0.1 to 3.0 mg/kg.

Autoimmune disease history or systemic immunosuppression led to patient exclusion. The sequencing here drew on CD4+ or CD8+ T cells sorted from blood, taken in a trial of the OX40 agonist ivuxolimab. The chain recombines TRBV5-1 with TRBJ2-7, with D possibly TRBD1 on 6 matching bases. The TCR was taken from an adult with an advanced solid tumor such as melanoma, head and neck, liver or kidney cancer. The CDR3 here is CASSFQDSYYEQYF. The CDR3 DNA reads as TGCGCCAGCAGCTTCCAGGACAGCTACTACGAGCAGTACTTC.